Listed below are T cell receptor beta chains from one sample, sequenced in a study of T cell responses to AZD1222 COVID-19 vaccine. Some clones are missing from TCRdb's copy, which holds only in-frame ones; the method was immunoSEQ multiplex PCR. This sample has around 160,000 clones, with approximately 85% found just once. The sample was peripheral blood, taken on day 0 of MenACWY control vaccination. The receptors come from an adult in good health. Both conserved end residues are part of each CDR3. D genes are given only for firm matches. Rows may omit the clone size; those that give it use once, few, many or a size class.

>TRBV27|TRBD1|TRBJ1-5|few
CASSLRGPNQPQHF
TGTGCCAGCAGTTTGAGGGGGCCCAATCAGCCCCAGCATTTT
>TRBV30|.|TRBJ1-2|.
CAWSFRPNYGYTF
TGTGCCTGGAGTTTCCGCCCTAACTATGGCTACACCTTC
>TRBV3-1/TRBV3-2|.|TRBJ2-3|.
CASSQEEQGQDTQYF
TGTGCCAGCAGCCAAGAGGAGCAGGGACAAGATACGCAGTATTTT
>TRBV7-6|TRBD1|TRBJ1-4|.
CASSVDLGQGEGLFF
TGTGCCAGCAGCGTAGACCTCGGACAGGGCGAAGGACTGTTTTTT
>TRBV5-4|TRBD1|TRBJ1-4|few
CASSLGGTGSEKLFF
TGTGCCAGCAGCTTGGGGGGGACAGGGAGTGAAAAACTGTTTTTT
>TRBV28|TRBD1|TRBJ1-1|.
CASSFPMTGARTEAFF
TGTGCCAGCAGTTTCCCCATGACAGGGGCACGGACTGAAGCTTTCTTT
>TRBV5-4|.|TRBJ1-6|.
CASSFRVAGLDNSPLHF
TGTGCCAGCAGCTTCCGGGTTGCAGGGCTAGACAATTCACCCCTCCACTTT
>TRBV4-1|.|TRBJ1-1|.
CASSQGPQRGTEAFF
TGCGCCAGCAGCCAGGGCCCGCAGAGGGGGACTGAAGCTTTCTTT
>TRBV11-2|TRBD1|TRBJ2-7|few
CASSPDRAMSYEQYF
TGTGCCAGCAGCCCGGACAGGGCCATGTCCTACGAGCAGTACTTC
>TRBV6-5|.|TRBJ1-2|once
CASSYSRPSYGYTF
TGTGCCAGCAGTTACTCGCGGCCATCCTATGGCTACACCTTC
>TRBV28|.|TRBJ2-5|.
CASSPRGTGPQETQYF
TGTGCCAGCAGTCCAAGGGGAACAGGGCCCCAAGAGACCCAGTACTTC
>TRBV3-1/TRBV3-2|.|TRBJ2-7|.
CASSQVSGAEQYF
TGTGCCAGCAGCCAAGTGTCTGGGGCCGAGCAGTACTTC
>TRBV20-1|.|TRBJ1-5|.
CSASPLGVWDNQPQHF
TGCAGTGCTAGTCCCCTGGGAGTTTGGGACAATCAGCCCCAGCATTTT
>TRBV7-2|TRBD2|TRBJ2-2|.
CASSLGLAGGPGGELFF
TGTGCCAGCAGCTTAGGACTAGCGGGGGGGCCCGGCGGGGAGCTGTTTTTT
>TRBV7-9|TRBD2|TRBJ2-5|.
CASSGGVQETQYF
TGTGCCAGCAGCGGGGGGGTACAAGAGACCCAGTACTTC
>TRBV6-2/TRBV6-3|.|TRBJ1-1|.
CASSYGLRGMNTEAFF
TGTGCCAGCAGTTACGGGTTACGGGGAATGAACACTGAAGCTTTCTTT
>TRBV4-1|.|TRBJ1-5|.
CASSSIHGNQPQHF
TGCGCCAGCAGCTCGATACATGGCAATCAGCCCCAGCATTTT
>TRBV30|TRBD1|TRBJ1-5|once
CAYGQGNQPQHF
TGTGCCTATGGACAGGGCAATCAGCCCCAGCATTTT
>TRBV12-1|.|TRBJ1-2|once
CASTGTDGGGYTF
TGTGCCAGCACCGGGACCGACGGAGGCGGCTACACCTTC
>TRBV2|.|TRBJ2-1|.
CASNWGSSYNEQFF
TGTGCCAGCAACTGGGGGAGCTCCTACAATGAGCAGTTCTTC
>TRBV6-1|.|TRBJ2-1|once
CASSEGFSTYNEQFF
TGTGCCAGCAGTGAAGGGTTTTCCACCTACAATGAGCAGTTCTTC
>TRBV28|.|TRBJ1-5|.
CASSLSGGRPQPQHF
TGTGCCAGCAGCCTTAGTGGGGGTAGACCTCAGCCCCAGCATTTT
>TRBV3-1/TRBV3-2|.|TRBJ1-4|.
CASSQDAGVLSEKLFF
TGTGCCAGCAGCCAAGATGCAGGGGTACTTTCTGAAAAACTGTTTTTT
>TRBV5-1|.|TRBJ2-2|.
CASSSAQKNTGELFF
TGCGCCAGCAGCTCCGCCCAGAAGAACACCGGGGAGCTGTTTTTT
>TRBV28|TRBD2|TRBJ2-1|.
CASSVGGLRPYYNEQFF
TGTGCCAGCAGCGTCGGGGGGTTGCGTCCCTACTACAATGAGCAGTTCTTC
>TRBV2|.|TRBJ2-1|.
CASRKDTHNEQFF
TGTGCCAGCAGGAAAGACACACACAATGAGCAGTTCTTC
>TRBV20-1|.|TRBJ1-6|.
CSASHRSLSNNSPLHF
TGCAGTGCTAGTCATCGATCCCTCTCCAATAATTCACCCCTCCACTTT
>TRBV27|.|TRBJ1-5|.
CASSSKGRGGTVAQPQHF
TGTGCCAGCAGTTCCAAGGGGAGGGGTGGTACGGTGGCGCAGCCCCAGCATTTT
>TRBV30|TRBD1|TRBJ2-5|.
CAWGQGTRETQYF
TGTGCCTGGGGACAGGGTACAAGGGAGACCCAGTACTTC
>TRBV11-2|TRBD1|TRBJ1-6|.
CASRPGGYNSPLHF
TGTGCCAGCAGACCAGGGGGATATAATTCACCCCTCCACTTT
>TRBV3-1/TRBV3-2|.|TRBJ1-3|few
CASSQENRKVNTIYF
TGTGCCAGCAGCCAAGAAAACAGGAAAGTAAACACCATATATTTT
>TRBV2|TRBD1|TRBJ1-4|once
CASRDRGSYNEKLFF
TGTGCCAGCAGGGACAGGGGGAGTTATAATGAAAAACTGTTTTTT
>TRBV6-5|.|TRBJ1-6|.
CASNSGYGSPLHF
TGTGCCAGCAATTCAGGCTACGGTTCACCCCTCCACTTT
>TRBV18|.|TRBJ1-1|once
CASKQGSNTEAFF
TGTGCCAGCAAACAGGGCTCGAACACTGAAGCTTTCTTT
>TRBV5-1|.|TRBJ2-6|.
CASSLDVSGANVLTF
TGCGCCAGCAGCTTGGATGTTTCTGGGGCCAACGTCCTGACTTTC
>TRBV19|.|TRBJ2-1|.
CASSIGRNNEQFF
TGTGCCAGTAGTATAGGCAGAAACAATGAGCAGTTCTTC
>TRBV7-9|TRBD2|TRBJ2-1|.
CASSSGLAGGRSEQFF
TGTGCCAGCAGCTCGGGACTAGCGGGGGGGCGAAGTGAGCAGTTCTTC
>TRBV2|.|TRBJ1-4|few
CASSSSWGDEKLFF
TGTGCCAGCAGTTCCTCTTGGGGAGATGAAAAACTGTTTTTT
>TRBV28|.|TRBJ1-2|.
CASYSDRHYTF
TGTGCCAGCTACAGCGACAGGCACTACACCTTC
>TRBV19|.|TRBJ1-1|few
CASSIYNGGNTEAFF
TGTGCCAGTAGTATCTACAACGGGGGGAACACTGAAGCTTTCTTT
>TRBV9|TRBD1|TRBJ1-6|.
CASSPRRDGTAYSPLHF
TGTGCCAGCAGCCCTCGACGGGACGGGACAGCCTATTCACCCCTCCACTTT
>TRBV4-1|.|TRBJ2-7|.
CASSQGMLSYEQYF
TGCGCCAGCAGCCAAGGAATGCTCTCCTACGAGCAGTACTTC
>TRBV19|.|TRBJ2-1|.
CAVGRGYYNEQFF
TGTGCCGTCGGACGGGGCTACTACAATGAGCAGTTCTTC
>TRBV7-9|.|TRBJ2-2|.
CASSLARGTGELFF
TGTGCCAGCAGCTTAGCCCGAGGGACCGGGGAGCTGTTTTTT
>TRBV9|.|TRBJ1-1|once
CASSVDGYDTEAFF
TGTGCCAGCAGCGTAGACGGTTACGATACTGAAGCTTTCTTT
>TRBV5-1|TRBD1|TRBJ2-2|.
CASSLGDRNTGELFF
TGCGCCAGCAGCTTGGGGGACAGGAACACCGGGGAGCTGTTTTTT
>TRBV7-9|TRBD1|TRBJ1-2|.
CASSAGQEYGYTF
TGTGCCAGCAGCGCGGGACAGGAATACGGCTACACCTTC
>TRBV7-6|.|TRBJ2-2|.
CASSFTSVGSGGELFF
TGTGCCAGCAGCTTCACGTCCGTGGGTAGTGGCGGGGAGCTGTTTTTT
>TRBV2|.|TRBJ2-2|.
CARGLGSRPNTGELFF
TGTGCCAGGGGCCTAGGGAGCAGACCTAACACCGGGGAGCTGTTTTTT
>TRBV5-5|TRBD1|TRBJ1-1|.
CASGTGMNEAFF
TGTGCCAGCGGGACAGGGATGAATGAAGCTTTCTTT
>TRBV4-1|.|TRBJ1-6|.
CASSQEARDSPLHF
TGCGCCAGCAGCCAAGAGGCACGGGACTCACCCCTCCACTTT
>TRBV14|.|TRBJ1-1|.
CASSQGVRNTEAFF
TGTGCCAGCAGCCAAGGTGTTCGGAACACTGAAGCTTTCTTT
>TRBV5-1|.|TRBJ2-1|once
CASSLADRSYNEQFF
TGCGCCAGCAGCTTGGCCGATAGGTCCTACAATGAGCAGTTCTTC
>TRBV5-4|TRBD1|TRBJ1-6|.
CASTRGGGTDSSPLHF
TGTGCCAGCACCAGAGGGGGCGGGACAGATAGTTCACCCCTCCACTTT
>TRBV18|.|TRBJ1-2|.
CASSPPTRSGYTF
TGTGCCAGCTCACCACCCACTAGGTCAGGCTACACCTTC
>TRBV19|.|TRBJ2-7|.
CASSMAQWSYEQYF
TGTGCCAGTAGTATGGCACAGTGGTCCTACGAGCAGTACTTC
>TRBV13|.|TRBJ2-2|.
CASSRGTALELFF
TGTGCCAGCAGCCGCGGGACAGCTCTCGAGCTGTTTTTT
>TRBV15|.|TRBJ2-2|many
CATGEENTGELFF
TGTGCCACCGGGGAAGAGAACACCGGGGAGCTGTTTTTT
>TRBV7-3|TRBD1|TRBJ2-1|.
CASSLTGQSYNEQFF
TGTGCCAGCAGCTTAACGGGACAGTCCTACAATGAGCAGTTCTTC
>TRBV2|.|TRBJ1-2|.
CASSFQGRYGYTF
TGTGCCAGCAGTTTCCAGGGGCGCTATGGCTACACCTTC